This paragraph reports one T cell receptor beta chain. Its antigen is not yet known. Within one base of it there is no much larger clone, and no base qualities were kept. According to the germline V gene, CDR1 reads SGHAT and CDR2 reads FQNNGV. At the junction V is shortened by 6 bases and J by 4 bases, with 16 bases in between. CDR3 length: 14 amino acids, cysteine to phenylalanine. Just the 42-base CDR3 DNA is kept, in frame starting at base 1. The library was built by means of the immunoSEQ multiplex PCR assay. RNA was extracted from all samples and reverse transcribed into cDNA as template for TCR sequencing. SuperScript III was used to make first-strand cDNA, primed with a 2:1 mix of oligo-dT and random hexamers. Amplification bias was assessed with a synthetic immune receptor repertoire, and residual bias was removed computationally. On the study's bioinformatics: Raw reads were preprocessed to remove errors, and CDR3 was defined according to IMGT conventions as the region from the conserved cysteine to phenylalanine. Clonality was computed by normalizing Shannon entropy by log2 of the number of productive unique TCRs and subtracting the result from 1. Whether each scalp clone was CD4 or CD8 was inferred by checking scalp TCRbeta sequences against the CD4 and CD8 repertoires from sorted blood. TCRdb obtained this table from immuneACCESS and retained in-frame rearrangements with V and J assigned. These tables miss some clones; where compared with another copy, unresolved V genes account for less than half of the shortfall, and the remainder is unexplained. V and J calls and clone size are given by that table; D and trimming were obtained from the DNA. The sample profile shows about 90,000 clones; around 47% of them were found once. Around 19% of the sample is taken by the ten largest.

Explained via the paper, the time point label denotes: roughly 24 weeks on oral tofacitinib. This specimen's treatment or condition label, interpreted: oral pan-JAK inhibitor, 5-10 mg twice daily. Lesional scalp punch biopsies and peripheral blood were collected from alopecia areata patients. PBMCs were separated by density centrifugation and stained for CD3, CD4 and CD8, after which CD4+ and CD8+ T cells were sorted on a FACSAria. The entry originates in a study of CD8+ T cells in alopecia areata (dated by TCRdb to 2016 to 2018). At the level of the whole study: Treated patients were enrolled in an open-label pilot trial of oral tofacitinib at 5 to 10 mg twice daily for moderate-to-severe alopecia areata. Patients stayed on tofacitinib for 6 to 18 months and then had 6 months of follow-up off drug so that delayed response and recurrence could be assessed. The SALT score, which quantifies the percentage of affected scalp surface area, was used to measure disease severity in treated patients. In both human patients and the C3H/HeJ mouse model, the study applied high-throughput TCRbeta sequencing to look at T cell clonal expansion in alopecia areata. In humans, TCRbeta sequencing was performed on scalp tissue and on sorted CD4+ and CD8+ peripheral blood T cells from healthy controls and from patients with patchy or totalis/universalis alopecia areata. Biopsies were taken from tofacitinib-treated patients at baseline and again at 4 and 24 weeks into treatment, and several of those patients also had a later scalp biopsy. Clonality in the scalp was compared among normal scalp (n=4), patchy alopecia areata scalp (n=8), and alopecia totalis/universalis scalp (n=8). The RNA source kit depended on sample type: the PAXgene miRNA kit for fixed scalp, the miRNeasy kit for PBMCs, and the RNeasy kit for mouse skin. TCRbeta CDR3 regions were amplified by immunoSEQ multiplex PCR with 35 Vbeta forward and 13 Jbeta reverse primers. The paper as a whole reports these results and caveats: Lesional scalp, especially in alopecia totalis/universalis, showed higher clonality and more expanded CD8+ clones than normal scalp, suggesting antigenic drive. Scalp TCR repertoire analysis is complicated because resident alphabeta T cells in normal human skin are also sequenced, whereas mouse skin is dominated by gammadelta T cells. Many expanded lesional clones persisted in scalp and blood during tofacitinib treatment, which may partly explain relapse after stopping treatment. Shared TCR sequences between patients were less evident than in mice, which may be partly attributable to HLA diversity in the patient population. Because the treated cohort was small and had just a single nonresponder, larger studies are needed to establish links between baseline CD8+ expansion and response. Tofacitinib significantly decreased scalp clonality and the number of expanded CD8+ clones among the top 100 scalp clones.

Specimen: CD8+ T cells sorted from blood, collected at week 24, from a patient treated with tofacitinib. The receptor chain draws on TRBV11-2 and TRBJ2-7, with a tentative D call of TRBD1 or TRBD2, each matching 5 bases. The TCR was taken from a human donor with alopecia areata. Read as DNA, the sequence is TGTGCCAGCAGTCCCAACCAGGGCGGGTACGAGCAGTACTTC. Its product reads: CASSPNQGGYEQYF.